This TCR beta chain originates from a study of T-cell reconstitution after alpha-beta-depleted transplantation in children. Study-level results: From newly produced T cells came most of the T-cell counts and diversity one year after transplant. Reports say that about two months after transplant, the alpha-beta T cells came out of several hundred graft clones that had expanded.

In the case of this clonotype: The antigen remains undetermined.

Deletions cut 0 bases from V and 0 bases from J, with 7 bases between. The germline CDR1 and CDR2 sequences are SGHRS and YFSETQ. The CDR3 spans 15 residues. Researchers prepared the TCRbeta library using unique molecular identifiers, the study reports. TCRdb re-derived calls from the PCR reads in MiXCR, one entry per CDR3 protein. The sample has a few hundred thousand distinct CDR3 sequences, over 25% seen once; the top ten hold just over 35%. The TCR comes from a boy younger than two with Wiskott-Aldrich syndrome, due to receive a stem cell transplant. Sample: PBMCs, taken before TCRalphabeta/CD19-depleted stem cell transplant. The chain uses TRBV5-1 and TRBJ1-3; D is unresolved. DNA for the CDR3: TGCGCCAGCAGCTTGGATAGCGGCTCTGGAAACACCATATATTTT. This sequence encodes CASSLDSGSGNTIYF. The variable domain in full, completed from reference TRBV5-1 and TRBJ1-3, reads KAGVTQTPRYLIKTRGQQVTLSCSPISGHRSVSWYQQTPGQGLQFLFEYFSETQRNKGNFPGRFSGRQFSNSRSEMNVSTLELGDSALYLCASSLDSGSGNTIYFGEGSWLTVV.